Each of the 5 T cell receptor beta chains below was sequenced from the same sample in a study of blood T cell repertoires in COVID-19. TCRdb's table, derived via immunoSEQ multiplex PCR, lists solely in-frame clones and lacks some. The sample carries over 150,000 clones, over 80% recorded once. Sequenced sample: peripheral blood. The receptors derive from an older woman who had recovered from COVID-19.

The J gene is TRBJ1-4, the V gene TRBV9; 8 bases map to TRBD1. This CDR3 comprises 15 residues. Germline V gene lookup returns CDR1 SGDLS and CDR2 YYNGEE. The junction had 7 bases not matched to a gene; V was cut back by 2 bases and J by 7 bases. The CDR3 reads CASSVRQGIGEKLFF. CDR3 coding DNA: TGTGCCAGCAGCGTCCGACAGGGGATCGGTGAAAAACTGTTTTTT.

This clone appeared once. The chain has TRBV29-1 and TRBJ2-5; D is perhaps TRBD2 (5 bases). The CDR3 spans 13 residues. V was shortened by 5 bases and J by 5 bases, with 15 bases between the two germline ends. The germline V gene encodes CDR1 SQVTM and CDR2 ANQGSEA. The CDR3 here is CSVIRGNGETQYF. The CDR3 coding sequence is TGCAGCGTTATCCGAGGGAACGGGGAGACCCAGTACTTC.

The rearrangement joins TRBV24-1 to TRBJ2-3, with 7 bases aligning to TRBD1. Germline V CDR1 and CDR2: KGHDR, SFDVKD. The V gene end was trimmed by 7 bases and the J gene end by 1 base; junction bases not matched to a gene: 4. The CDR3 extends over 14 amino acids. This CDR3 reads CATRAQGGTDTQYF. CDR3 sequence (DNA): TGTGCCACCAGGGCCCAGGGGGGCACAGATACGCAGTATTTT.

V usage is TRBV19 and J usage is TRBJ1-1; 7 bases align to TRBD1. V shed 8 bases and J 3 bases; nucleotides not matched to a gene: 6. CDR1 LNHDA and CDR2 SQIVND come from the germline V gene (reference sequence). CDR3 length: 13 amino acids. The CDR3, as DNA: TGTGCCAGTGGAGGGGGCAGGGACACTGAAGCTTTCTTT. Translating it yields CASGGGRDTEAFF.

V gene TRBV7-8 combines with J gene TRBJ2-1, with 7 bases matching TRBD2. J was trimmed by 8 bases and V by 1 base; bases with no gene match: 8. Germline values: CDR1 SGHVS, CDR2 FQNEAQ. The CDR3 contains 15 residues. Here the CDR3 reads CASSLVRTSLHEQFF. The CDR3 DNA is TGTGCCAGCAGCTTAGTTCGGACTAGTTTGCATGAGCAGTTCTTC.